This T cell receptor beta chain came from a study of cytomegalovirus exposure and HLA in healthy donors. Primers for the PCR totalled 60 Vbeta and 13 Jbeta. Data came from immunoSEQ multiplex PCR; TCRdb stores just in-frame clones and leaves some out. The sample has over 100,000 clones, roughly 68% seen once. Germline trimming cut 2 bases from V and 4 bases from J; bases unmatched to any gene: 16. The CDR3 covers 19 residues. Germline assignment: CDR1 SQVTM and CDR2 ANQGSEA. The sample consisted of PBMCs. The chain carries TRBV29-1 and TRBJ2-1; 11 bases line up with TRBD2. The origin of this receptor is a man aged 25-45 years in good health and CMV-seropositive. The CDR3 region is CSVELAGGTYFVPYNEQFF. DNA of the CDR3: TGCAGCGTTGAACTAGCGGGAGGTACCTATTTTGTCCCATACAATGAGCAGTTCTTC.